The subject of this entry is one TCR beta chain. A read error may produce the germline difference seen at one junction end. Clones were sequenced by immunoSEQ multiplex PCR, and TCRdb holds only the in-frame ones, with some missing. This sample has under 25,000 clones, with around 81% found just once. This sample was included in a study of ipilimumab plus nivolumab after autologous stem cell transplantation. Study overall: The DLBCL cohort had primary refractory and relapsed disease, with 18-month progression-free survival of roughly 85% and 28%.

Checkpoint therapy with ipilimumab 1 mg/kg began 14 to 28 days after transplant. This receptor was taken from a male donor with diffuse large B-cell lymphoma. The sequencing here drew on PBMCs, taken in a trial of ipilimumab plus nivolumab as post-transplant consolidation.

DNA of the CDR3: TGTGCCAGCAGGGAAGACTGGGGAACGCAGTATTTT. It encodes CASREDWGTQYF. The V gene is TRBV2, the J gene TRBJ2-3; D remains unclear. CDR1 and CDR2 (germline): SNHLY, FYNNEI. The CDR3 sequence is 12 residues long.